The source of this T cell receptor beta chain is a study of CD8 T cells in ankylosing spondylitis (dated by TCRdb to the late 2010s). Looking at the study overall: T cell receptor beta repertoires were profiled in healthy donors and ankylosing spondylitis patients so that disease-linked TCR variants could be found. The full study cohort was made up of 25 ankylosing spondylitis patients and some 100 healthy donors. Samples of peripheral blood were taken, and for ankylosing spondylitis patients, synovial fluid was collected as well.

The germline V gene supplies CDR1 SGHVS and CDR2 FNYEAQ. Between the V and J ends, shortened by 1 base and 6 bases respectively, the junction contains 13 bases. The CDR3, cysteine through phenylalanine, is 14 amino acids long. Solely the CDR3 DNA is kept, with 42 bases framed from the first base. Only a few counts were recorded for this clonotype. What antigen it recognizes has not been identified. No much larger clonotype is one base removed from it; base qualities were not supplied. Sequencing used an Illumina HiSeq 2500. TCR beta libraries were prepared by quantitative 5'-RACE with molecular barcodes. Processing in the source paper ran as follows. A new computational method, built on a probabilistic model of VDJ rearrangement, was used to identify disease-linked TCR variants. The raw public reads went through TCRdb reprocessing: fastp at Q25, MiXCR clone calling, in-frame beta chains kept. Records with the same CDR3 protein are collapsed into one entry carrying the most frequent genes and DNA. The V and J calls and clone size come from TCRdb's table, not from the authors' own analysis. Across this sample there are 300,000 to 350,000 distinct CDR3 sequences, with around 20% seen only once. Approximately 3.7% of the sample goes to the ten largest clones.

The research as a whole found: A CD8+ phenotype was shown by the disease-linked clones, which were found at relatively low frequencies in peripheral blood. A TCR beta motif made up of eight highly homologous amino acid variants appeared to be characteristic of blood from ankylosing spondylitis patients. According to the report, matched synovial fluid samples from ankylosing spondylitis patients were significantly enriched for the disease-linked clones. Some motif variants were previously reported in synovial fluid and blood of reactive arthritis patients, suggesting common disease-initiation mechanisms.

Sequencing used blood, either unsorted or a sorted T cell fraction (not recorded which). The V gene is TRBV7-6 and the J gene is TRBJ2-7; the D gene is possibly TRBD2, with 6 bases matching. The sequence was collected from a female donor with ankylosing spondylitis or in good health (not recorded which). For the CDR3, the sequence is CASSLEPGVPEQYF. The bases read TGTGCCAGCAGCTTAGAGCCGGGAGTCCCCGAGCAGTACTTC.